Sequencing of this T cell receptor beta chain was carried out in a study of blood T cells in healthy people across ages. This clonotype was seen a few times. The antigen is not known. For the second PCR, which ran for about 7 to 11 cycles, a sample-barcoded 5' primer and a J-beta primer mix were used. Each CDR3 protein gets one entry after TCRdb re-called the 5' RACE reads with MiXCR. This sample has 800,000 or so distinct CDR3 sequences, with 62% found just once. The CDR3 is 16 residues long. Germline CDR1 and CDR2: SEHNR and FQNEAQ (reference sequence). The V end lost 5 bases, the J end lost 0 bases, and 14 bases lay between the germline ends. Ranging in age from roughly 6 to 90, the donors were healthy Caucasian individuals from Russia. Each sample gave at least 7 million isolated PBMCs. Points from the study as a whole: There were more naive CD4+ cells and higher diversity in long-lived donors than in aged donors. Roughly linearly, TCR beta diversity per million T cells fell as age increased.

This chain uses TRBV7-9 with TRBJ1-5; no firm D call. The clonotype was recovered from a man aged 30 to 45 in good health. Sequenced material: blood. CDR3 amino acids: CASSATGFYSNQPQHF. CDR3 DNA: TGTGCCAGCAGCGCAACGGGGTTCTATAGCAATCAGCCCCAGCATTTT.